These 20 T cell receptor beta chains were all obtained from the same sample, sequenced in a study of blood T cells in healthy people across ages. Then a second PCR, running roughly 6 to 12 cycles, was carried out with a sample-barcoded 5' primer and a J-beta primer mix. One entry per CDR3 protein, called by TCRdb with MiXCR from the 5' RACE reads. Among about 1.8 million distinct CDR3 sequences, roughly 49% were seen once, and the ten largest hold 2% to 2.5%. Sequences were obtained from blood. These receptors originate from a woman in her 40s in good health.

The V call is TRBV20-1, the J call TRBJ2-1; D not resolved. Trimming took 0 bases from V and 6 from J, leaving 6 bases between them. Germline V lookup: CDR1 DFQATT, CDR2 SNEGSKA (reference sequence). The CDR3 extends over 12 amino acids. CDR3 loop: CSARDILNEQFF. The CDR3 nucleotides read TGCAGTGCTAGAGATATCCTCAATGAGCAGTTCTTC.

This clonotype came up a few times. CDR3 in amino acids: CASSQGGAQNEQFF. For the CDR3, the DNA is TGTGCCAGCAGCCAAGGAGGGGCCCAGAATGAGCAGTTCTTC. The chain joins TRBV4-2 to TRBJ2-1; either TRBD1 or TRBD2 may supply D (5 bases each). V dropped 1 base and J dropped 7 bases, with 11 bases sitting between them. Germline CDR1 and CDR2: LGHNA and YNFKEQ. CDR3 length: 14 amino acids.

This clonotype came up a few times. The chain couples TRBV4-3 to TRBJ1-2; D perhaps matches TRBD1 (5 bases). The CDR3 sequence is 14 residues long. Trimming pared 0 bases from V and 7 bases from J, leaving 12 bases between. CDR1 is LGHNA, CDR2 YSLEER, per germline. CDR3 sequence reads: CASSQDLQGIGYTF. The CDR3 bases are TGCGCCAGCAGCCAAGATCTCCAGGGAATTGGCTACACCTTC.

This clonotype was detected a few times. The CDR3 loop reads CASSRGLGSSYNEQFF. DNA for the CDR3: TGTGCCAGCAGCCGTGGGTTGGGTAGCTCCTACAATGAGCAGTTCTTC. The chain has TRBV7-8 and TRBJ2-1; no definite D call. This CDR3 is 16 amino acids long. Germline V gives CDR1 SGHVS, CDR2 FQNEAQ. Trimming cost V 5 bases and J 0 bases, with 14 bases left between them.

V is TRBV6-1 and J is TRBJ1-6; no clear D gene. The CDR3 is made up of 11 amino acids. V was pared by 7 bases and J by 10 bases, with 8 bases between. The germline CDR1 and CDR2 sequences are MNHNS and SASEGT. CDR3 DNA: TGTGCCAGCATGAAACAGTCACCCCTCCACTTT. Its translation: CASMKQSPLHF.

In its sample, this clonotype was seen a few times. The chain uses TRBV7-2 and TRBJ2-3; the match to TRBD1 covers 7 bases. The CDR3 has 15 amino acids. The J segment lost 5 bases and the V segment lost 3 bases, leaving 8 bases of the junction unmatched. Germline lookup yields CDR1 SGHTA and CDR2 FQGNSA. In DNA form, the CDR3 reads TGTGCCAGCAGCTTGTTACAGGGGCCTGGAGATACGCAGTATTTT. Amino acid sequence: CASSLLQGPGDTQYF.

CDR3 region: CASSQGRAGSTDTQYF. The DNA for the CDR3 is TGCGCCAGCAGCCAAGGTCGCGCCGGGAGCACAGATACGCAGTATTTT. The chain joins TRBV4-3 to TRBJ2-3, with D unclear. The germline gives CDR1 LGHNA, CDR2 YSLEER. The V gene lost 1 base and the J gene lost 0 bases, with 11 bases spanning the gap. This CDR3 has 16 amino acids.

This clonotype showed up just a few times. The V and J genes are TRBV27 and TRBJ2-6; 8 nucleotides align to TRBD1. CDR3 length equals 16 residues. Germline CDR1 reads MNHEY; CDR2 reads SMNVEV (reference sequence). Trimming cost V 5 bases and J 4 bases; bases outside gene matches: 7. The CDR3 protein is CASSRQGARGANVLTF. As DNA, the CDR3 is TGTGCCAGCAGTCGGCAGGGGGCTAGAGGGGCCAACGTCCTGACTTTC.

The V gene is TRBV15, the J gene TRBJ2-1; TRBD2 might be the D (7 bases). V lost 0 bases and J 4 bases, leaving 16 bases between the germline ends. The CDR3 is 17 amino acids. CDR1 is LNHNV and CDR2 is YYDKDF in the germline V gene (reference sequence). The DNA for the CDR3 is TGTGCCACCAGCAGAGATGCAAAACGGGGGGCTTACAATGAGCAGTTCTTC. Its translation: CATSRDAKRGAYNEQFF. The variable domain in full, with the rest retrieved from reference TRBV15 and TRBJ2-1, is DAMVIQNPRYQVTQFGKPVTLSCSQTLNHNVMYWYQQKSSQAPKLLFHYYDKDFNNEADTPDNFQSRRPNTSFCFLDIRSPGLGDTAMYLCATSRDAKRGAYNEQFFGPGTRLTVL.

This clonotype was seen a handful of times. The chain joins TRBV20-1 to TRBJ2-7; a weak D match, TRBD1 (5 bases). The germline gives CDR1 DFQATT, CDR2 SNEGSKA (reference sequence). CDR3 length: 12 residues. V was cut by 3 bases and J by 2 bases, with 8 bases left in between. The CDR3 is CSASQGTYEQYF. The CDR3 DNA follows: TGCAGTGCTAGTCAGGGAACCTACGAGCAGTACTTC.

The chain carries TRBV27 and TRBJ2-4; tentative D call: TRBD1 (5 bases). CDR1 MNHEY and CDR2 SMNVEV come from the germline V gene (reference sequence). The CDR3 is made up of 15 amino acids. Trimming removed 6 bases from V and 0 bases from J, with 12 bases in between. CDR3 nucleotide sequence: TGTGCCAGCAGCTTCGACAGTCTAGCCAAAAACATTCAGTACTTC. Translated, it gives CASSFDSLAKNIQYF.

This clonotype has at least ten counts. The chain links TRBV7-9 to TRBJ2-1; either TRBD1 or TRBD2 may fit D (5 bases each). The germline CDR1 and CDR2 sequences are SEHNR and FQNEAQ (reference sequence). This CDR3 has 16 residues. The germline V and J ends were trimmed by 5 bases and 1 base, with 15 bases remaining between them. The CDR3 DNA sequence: TGTGCCAGCAGCCTGTCCGGGGCGAGTTCCTACAATGAGCAGTTCTTC. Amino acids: CASSLSGASSYNEQFF.

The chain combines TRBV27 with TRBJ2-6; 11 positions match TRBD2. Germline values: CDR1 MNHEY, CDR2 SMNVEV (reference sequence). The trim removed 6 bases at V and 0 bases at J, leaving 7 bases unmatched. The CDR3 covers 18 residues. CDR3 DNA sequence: TGTGCCAGCAGAACCAGACTAGCGGGGTTCTCTGGGGCCAACGTCCTGACTTTC. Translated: CASRTRLAGFSGANVLTF.

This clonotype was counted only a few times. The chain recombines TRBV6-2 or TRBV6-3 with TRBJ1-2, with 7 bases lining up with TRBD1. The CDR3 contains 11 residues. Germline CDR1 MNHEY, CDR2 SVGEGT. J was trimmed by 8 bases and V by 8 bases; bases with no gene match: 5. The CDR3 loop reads CASLDRVGYTF. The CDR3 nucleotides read TGTGCCAGCCTCGACAGGGTCGGCTACACCTTC.

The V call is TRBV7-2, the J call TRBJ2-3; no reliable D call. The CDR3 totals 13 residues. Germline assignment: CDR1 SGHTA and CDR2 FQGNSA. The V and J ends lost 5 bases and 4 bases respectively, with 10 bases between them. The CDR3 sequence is CASSRKRSDTQYF. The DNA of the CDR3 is TGTGCCAGCAGCCGGAAGAGATCAGATACGCAGTATTTT.

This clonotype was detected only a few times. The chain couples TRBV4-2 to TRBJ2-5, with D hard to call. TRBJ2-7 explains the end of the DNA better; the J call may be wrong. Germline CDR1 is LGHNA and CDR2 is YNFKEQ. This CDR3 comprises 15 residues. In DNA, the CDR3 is TGTGCCAGCAGCCAAGATTATCATGAGAAATACGAGCAGTACTTC. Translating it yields CASSQDYHEKYEQYF.

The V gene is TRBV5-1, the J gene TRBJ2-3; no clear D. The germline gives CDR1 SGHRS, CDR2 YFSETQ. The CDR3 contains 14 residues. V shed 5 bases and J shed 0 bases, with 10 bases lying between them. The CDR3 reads CASRDSPSTDTQYF. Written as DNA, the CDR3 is TGCGCCAGCAGGGATTCTCCTAGCACAGATACGCAGTATTTT.

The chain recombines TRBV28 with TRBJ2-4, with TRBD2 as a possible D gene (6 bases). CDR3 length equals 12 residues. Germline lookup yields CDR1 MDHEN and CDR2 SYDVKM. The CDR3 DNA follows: TGTGCTTCGGGACTCACCAAAAACATTCAGTACTTC. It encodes CASGLTKNIQYF.

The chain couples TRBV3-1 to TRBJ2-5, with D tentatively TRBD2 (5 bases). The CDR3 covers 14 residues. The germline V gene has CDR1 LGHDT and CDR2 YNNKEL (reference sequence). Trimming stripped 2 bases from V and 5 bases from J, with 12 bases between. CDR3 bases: TGTGCCAGCAGCCAACGGTCCCGAGGGGAGACCCAGTACTTC. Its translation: CASSQRSRGETQYF.

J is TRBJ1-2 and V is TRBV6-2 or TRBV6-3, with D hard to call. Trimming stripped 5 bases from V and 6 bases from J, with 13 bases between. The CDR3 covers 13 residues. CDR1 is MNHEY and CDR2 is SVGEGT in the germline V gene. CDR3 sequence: CASSDPTTDGYTF. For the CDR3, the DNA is TGTGCCAGCAGTGATCCGACGACGGATGGCTACACCTTC.